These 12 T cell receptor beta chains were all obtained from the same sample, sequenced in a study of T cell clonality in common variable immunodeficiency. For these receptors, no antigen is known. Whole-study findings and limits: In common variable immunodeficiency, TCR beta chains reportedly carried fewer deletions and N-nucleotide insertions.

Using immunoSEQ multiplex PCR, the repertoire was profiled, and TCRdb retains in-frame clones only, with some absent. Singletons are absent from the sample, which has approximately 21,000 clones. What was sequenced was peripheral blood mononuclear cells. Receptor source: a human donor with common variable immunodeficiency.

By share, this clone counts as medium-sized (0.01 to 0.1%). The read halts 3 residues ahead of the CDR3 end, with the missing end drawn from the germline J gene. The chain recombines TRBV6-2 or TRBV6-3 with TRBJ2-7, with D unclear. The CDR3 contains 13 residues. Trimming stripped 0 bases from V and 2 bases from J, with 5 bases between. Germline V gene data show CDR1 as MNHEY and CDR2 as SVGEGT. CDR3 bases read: TGTGCCAGCAGTTACTCGACAACCTACGAG. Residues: CASSYSTTYE. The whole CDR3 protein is CASSYSTTYEQYF.

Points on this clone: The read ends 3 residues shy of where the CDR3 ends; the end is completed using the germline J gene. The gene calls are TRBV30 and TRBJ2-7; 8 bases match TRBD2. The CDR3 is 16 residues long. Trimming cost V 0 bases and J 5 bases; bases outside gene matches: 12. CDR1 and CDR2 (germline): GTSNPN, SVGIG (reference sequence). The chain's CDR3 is CAWSVRGTSASNEQYF. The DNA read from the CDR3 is TGTGCCTGGAGTGTCAGAGGGACTAGTGCCTCGAACGAG.

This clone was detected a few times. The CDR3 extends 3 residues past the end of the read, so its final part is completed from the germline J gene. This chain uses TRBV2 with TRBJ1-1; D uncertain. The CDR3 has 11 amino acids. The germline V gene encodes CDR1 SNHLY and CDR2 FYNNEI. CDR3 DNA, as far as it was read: TGTGCCAGTAGAGCGGAGATTCAG. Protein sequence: CASRAEIQ. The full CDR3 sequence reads CASRAEIQAFF.

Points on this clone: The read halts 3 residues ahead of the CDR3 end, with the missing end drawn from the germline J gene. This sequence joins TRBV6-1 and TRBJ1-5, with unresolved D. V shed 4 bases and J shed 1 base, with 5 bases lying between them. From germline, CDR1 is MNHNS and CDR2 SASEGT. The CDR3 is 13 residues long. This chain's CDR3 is CASSAQSNQPQHF. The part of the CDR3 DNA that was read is TGTGCCAGCAGTGCGCAGAGCAATCAGCCC.

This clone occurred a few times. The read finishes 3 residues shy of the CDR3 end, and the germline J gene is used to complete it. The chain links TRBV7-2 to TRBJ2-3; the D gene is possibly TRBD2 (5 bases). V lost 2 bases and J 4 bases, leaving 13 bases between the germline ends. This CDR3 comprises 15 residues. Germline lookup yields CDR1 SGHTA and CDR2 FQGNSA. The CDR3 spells CASSLSWAGPDTQYF. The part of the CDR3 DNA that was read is TGTGCCAGCAGCTTAAGCTGGGCGGGCCCAGATACG.

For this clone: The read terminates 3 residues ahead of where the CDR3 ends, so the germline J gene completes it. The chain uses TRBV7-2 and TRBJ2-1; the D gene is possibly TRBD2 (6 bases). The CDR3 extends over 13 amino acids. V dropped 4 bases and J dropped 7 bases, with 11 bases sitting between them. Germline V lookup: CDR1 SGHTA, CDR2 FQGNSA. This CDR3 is CASSSVAANEQFF. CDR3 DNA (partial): TGTGCCAGCAGCTCCGTAGCGGCGAATGAG.

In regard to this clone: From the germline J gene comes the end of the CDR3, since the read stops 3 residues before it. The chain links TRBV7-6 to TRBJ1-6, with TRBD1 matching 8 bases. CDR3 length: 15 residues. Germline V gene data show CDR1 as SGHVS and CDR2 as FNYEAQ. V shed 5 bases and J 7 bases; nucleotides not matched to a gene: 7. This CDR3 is CASSPGQGANSPLHF. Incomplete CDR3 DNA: TGTGCCAGCAGCCCCGGACAGGGTGCCAATTCACCC.

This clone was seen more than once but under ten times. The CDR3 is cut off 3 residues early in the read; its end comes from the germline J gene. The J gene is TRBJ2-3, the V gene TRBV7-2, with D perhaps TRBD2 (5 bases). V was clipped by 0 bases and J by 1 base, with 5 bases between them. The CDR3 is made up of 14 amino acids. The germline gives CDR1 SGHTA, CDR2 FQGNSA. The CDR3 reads CASSLARGTDTQYF. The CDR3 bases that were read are TGTGCCAGCAGCTTAGCGCGGGGCACAGATACG.

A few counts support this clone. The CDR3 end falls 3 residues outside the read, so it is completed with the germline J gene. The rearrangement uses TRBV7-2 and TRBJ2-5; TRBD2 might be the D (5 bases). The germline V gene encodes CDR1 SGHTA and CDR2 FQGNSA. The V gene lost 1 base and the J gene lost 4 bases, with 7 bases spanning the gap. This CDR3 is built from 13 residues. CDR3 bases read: TGTGCCAGCAGCTTAGAGCGGCGAGAGACC. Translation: CASSLERRET. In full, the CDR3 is CASSLERRETQYF.

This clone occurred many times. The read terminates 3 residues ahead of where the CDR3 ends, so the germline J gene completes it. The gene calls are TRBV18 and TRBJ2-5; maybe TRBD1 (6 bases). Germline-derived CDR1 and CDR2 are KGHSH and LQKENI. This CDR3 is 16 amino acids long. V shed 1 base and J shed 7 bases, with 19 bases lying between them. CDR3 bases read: TGTGCCAGCTCACCACTCTCCGGGACACTTCCAGGGACC. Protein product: CASSPLSGTLPGT. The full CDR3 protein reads CASSPLSGTLPGTQYF.

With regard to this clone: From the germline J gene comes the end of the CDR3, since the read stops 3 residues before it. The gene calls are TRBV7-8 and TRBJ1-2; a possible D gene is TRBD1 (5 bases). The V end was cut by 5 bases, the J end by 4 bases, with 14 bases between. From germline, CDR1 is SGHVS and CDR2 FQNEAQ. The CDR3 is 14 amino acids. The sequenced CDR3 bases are TGTGCCAGCAGCCCAGTGGACACCCTCTATGGC. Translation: CASSPVDTLYG. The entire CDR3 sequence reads CASSPVDTLYGYTF. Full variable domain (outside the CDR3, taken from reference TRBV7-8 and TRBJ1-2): GAGVSQSPRYKVAKRGQDVALRCDPISGHVSLFWYQQALGQGPEFLTYFQNEAQLDKSGLPSDRFFAERPEGSVSTLKIQRTQQEDSAVYLCASSPVDTLYGYTFGSGTRLTVV.

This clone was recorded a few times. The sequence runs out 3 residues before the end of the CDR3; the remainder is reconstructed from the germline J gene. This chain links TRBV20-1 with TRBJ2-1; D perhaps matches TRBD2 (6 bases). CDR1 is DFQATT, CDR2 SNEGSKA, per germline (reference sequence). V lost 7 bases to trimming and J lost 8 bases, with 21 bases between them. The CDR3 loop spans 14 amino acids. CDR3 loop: CSVVEGITGYEQFF. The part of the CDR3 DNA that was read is TGCAGTGTTGTGGAGGGCATTACCGGTTATGAG.